This T cell receptor beta chain stems from a study of human T cells and chemical hapten exposure. One entry per CDR3 protein results from TCRdb running MiXCR on the RACE reads. The sample has tens of thousands of distinct CDR3 sequences, less than 3.5% seen once. CDR1 is MNHNY, CDR2 SVGAGI, per germline (reference sequence). The ends were cut back, 5 bases at V and 3 bases at J, with 14 bases in the middle. This CDR3 has 14 amino acids. Time point reported: patch test 2, 6 weeks after DPC sensitization. Treatment meaning: therapeutic diphenylcyclopropenone sensitization with weekly scalp DPC. This TCR was sampled from a man aged 35 to 55 with alopecia areata. Some clones in this sample may be carry-over from other donors' samples. This specimen consisted of whole blood, obtained in connection with sensitization to the hapten diphenylcyclopropenone (DPC). The genes are TRBV6-6 and TRBJ2-7; a possible D gene is TRBD2 (5 bases). This CDR3 reads CASSETSPHYEQYF. The DNA for the CDR3 is TGTGCCAGCAGTGAAACTAGTCCCCACTACGAGCAGTACTTC.